A selection of T cell receptor beta chains follows, all from one sample in a study of cytomegalovirus exposure and HLA in healthy donors. The table came from immunoSEQ multiplex PCR; TCRdb's copy has only in-frame clones and leaves some out. The data contain about 160,000 clones, roughly 82% of them seen just once; the ten biggest clones take up 5% to 7%. Sequenced sample: PBMCs. The receptor source for this set is a man between 50 and 59 years old in good health and CMV-seropositive. Both conserved end residues are part of each CDR3. The order of the fields is clone size, J gene, V gene, D gene, CDR3 DNA, CDR3 protein. A D gene is named only where the DNA matches it firmly. Some rows have no size entry. The others give once, few or many, or a class for an expanded clone.

>.|TRBJ1-2|TRBV28|TRBD1
TGTGCCAGCAGCCTGGGACAGGGAGGCTACACCTTC
CASSLGQGGYTF
>.|TRBJ2-2|TRBV28|.
TGTGCCAGCAGTTCAATCAGGGGCACCGGGGAGCTGTTTTTT
CASSSIRGTGELFF
>.|TRBJ2-3|TRBV27|.
TGTGCCAGCAGCTTCAGGGGTAGCACAGATACGCAGTATTTT
CASSFRGSTDTQYF
>.|TRBJ1-2|TRBV29-1|TRBD1
TGCAGCGTTGAGACCGGGACAGGGATAGGCGGCTACACCTTC
CSVETGTGIGGYTF
>.|TRBJ2-3|TRBV27|TRBD2
TGTGCCAGCAGTTTATCAAGCGGGAGAATTGGAGATACGCAGTATTTT
CASSLSSGRIGDTQYF
>.|TRBJ1-1|TRBV27|.
TGTGCCAGCAGTATGGGGCGCATGACTGAAGCTTTCTTT
CASSMGRMTEAFF
>.|TRBJ2-1|TRBV5-6|TRBD1
TGTGCCAGCAGCCCCGGGACAGCAGCTTACAATGAGCAGTTCTTC
CASSPGTAAYNEQFF
>few|TRBJ2-2|TRBV5-8|.
TGTGCCAGCAGTCCTCTAGCGAACACCGGGGAGCTGTTTTTT
CASSPLANTGELFF
>.|TRBJ2-5|TRBV13|TRBD1
TGTGCCAGCAGCCCATCCGGGACAGTCCAAGAGACCCAGTACTTC
CASSPSGTVQETQYF
>.|TRBJ1-4|TRBV9|.
TGTGCCAGCAGCGCGACAGGCAGGATTGAAAAACTGTTTTTT
CASSATGRIEKLFF
>.|TRBJ2-1|TRBV15|TRBD1
TGTGCCACCAGCAGGGACAGGGAGACTTTCTACAATGAGCAGTTCTTC
CATSRDRETFYNEQFF
>.|TRBJ2-7|TRBV5-1|TRBD1
TGCGCCAGCAGCCCTAAAGTGACAGGGGGCTTCCACGAGCAGTACTTC
CASSPKVTGGFHEQYF
>few|TRBJ1-2|TRBV6-5|.
TGTGCCAGCAGCCGGGGCGGGGTGAAAGCCTATGGCTACACCTTC
CASSRGGVKAYGYTF
>.|TRBJ2-7|TRBV19|.
TGTGCCAGTAGTATTAACAGTTTAAGCTCCTACGAGCAGTACTTC
CASSINSLSSYEQYF
>.|TRBJ2-2|TRBV19|TRBD2
TGTGCCAGTTCCCTGCCCCGTACTAGCGGGGGGACCGGGGAGCTGTTTTTT
CASSLPRTSGGTGELFF
>.|TRBJ1-1|TRBV9|.
TGTGCCAGCAGCCCGCGAACAGGGTTGAACACTGAAGCTTTCTTT
CASSPRTGLNTEAFF
>.|TRBJ1-2|TRBV6-5|.
TGTGCCAGCAGTTACTCGGGGAGTCCCTATGGCTACACCTTC
CASSYSGSPYGYTF
>.|TRBJ1-4|TRBV11-3|.
TGTGCCAGCAGCCTGGTTAGGGGTTATGAAAAACTGTTTTTT
CASSLVRGYEKLFF
>.|TRBJ2-4|TRBV4-2|.
TGTGCCAGCAGCCCAGCAGGCATTCAGTACTTC
CASSPAGIQYF
>.|TRBJ1-1|TRBV5-6|TRBD1
TGTGCCAGCAGCTTGTGGGACAGTGAAGCTTTCTTT
CASSLWDSEAFF
>.|TRBJ1-5|TRBV6-5|.
TGTGCCAGCAGTAACCCTGGCCAGCCCCAGCATTTT
CASSNPGQPQHF
>.|TRBJ2-1|TRBV29-1|TRBD1
TGCAGCGCCCACATCGGACAGGGCGGATACAATGAGCAGTTCTTC
CSAHIGQGGYNEQFF
>.|TRBJ2-4|TRBV18|TRBD1
TGTGCCAGCTCACCCCCCGGACAGGGGCTAGCCAAAAACATTCAGTACTTC
CASSPPGQGLAKNIQYF
>.|TRBJ2-3|TRBV15|TRBD2
TGTGCCACCAGCAGAGACCTGGGACTAGCGGGAGGGGGGAGCACAGATACGCAGTATTTT
CATSRDLGLAGGGSTDTQYF
>.|TRBJ2-1|TRBV6-1|TRBD1
TGTGCCAGCAGTGAATTCGACAGGGGTGATGAGCAGTTCTTC
CASSEFDRGDEQFF
>.|TRBJ1-1|TRBV6-5|.
TGTGCCAGCAGTTCCATGACAGGGAACACTGAAGCTTTCTTT
CASSSMTGNTEAFF
>.|TRBJ1-1|TRBV19|.
TGTGCCAGTAGTATTCGGGGGAACACTGAAGCTTTCTTT
CASSIRGNTEAFF
>few|TRBJ2-1|TRBV6-1|TRBD2
TGTGCCGCCTACGGACAAGCGGGGGGCTACAATGAGCAGTTCTTC
CAAYGQAGGYNEQFF
>.|TRBJ2-3|TRBV4-1|.
TGCGCCAGCAGCCTGAAGGGGCTGGCCACAGATACGCAGTATTTT
CASSLKGLATDTQYF
>.|TRBJ2-5|TRBV18|.
TGTGCCAGCTCCCCAATACCACCATCCGGGGTAGAGACCCAGTACTTC
CASSPIPPSGVETQYF
>.|TRBJ1-2|TRBV6-5|.
TGTGCCAGCAGTTACTCCCGGGGGTTGAACTATGGCTACACCTTC
CASSYSRGLNYGYTF
>.|TRBJ1-1|TRBV5-3|.
TGTGCCAGAAGCTTGAGCGGACTGAACACTGAAGCTTTCTTT
CARSLSGLNTEAFF
>.|TRBJ1-2|TRBV2|TRBD1
TGTGCCAGCAGTCAGGGACAGGGGAGGGGACAATCTGGCTACACCTTC
CASSQGQGRGQSGYTF
>.|TRBJ2-5|TRBV5-6|.
TGTGCCAGCAGCTTGCCAGGAGGCGAGACCCAGTACTTC
CASSLPGGETQYF
>.|TRBJ1-4|TRBV4-1|.
TGCGCCAGCAGCCAAGATGGTCGGGGAAGTGGGGTTTTT
CASSQDGRGSGVF
>.|TRBJ2-3|TRBV11-2|TRBD2
TGTGCCAGCAGCTTAGTAACTAGCGGGGGCACAGATACGCAGTATTTT
CASSLVTSGGTDTQYF
>.|TRBJ2-1|TRBV7-3|.
TGTGCCAGCTCTCTGAGCGGAAGGGTCGATGAGCAGTTCTTC
CASSLSGRVDEQFF
>.|TRBJ1-1|TRBV18|.
TGTGCCAGCTGCGGGCGATCTACGAACACTGAAGCTTTCTTT
CASCGRSTNTEAFF
>.|TRBJ2-1|TRBV15|TRBD2
TGTGCCACCAGCAGCGGGACTAGCGGGTACAATGAGCAGTTCTTC
CATSSGTSGYNEQFF